This T cell receptor (beta chain) was found in a study of shared clonotypes between healthy human individuals. Across the whole study: CD4 naive and CD4 memory each took three plates per donor, while CD8 naive took two and CD8 memory one.

The naive CD8 subset, CD45RO-negative cells positively selected for CCR7, excluded terminally differentiated effector memory CD45RA+ cells. An even split of each subset's genomic DNA across several immunoSEQ plates was performed. Sorted-subset replicate PCRs used 200 ng DNA, approximately 30,000 T cell genomes. TCRdb's copy holds only in-frame clones and misses some; the assay was immunoSEQ multiplex PCR. The sample lists some 2 million clones; around 96% were seen once. Trimming removed 4 bases at V and 0 bases at J, with 9 bases between. Germline-derived CDR1 and CDR2 are SGHVS and FQNEAQ. CDR3 length: 14 amino acids.

This receptor was obtained from a man aged 18-30 years in good health. Sequencing input: naive CD8+ T cells sorted from blood. V gene TRBV7-8 combines with J gene TRBJ1-2, with D hard to call. Written as DNA, the CDR3 is TGTGCCAGCAGCTCGGACGGACCTAACTATGGCTACACCTTC. The encoded protein is CASSSDGPNYGYTF.